Each of the 10 T cell receptor beta chains below was sequenced from the same sample in a study of T cell responses to AZD1222 COVID-19 vaccine. Assay: immunoSEQ multiplex PCR; the TCRdb copy retains only in-frame clones and omits some. The sample carries approximately 100,000 clones, roughly 93% recorded once. The sample consisted of peripheral blood, taken on day 0 of AZD1222 vaccination. The receptors here all came from an adult in good health.

The chain employs TRBV19 and TRBJ1-5; D not certain. V lost 5 bases to trimming and J lost 1 base, with 12 bases between them. Germline-derived CDR1 and CDR2 are LNHDA and SQIVND (reference sequence). The CDR3 loop spans 15 amino acids. Written as DNA, the CDR3 is TGTGCCAGTAGTTCGTCTGGGATCAGCAATCAGCCCCAGCATTTT. This sequence encodes CASSSSGISNQPQHF.

This clone has only one observation. The CDR3 sequence: CASSQSRGAGYTF. The CDR3 nucleotides are TGTGCCAGCAGCCAATCTCGAGGGGCGGGCTACACCTTC. The chain couples TRBV4-2 to TRBJ1-2; D may be TRBD1 (5 bases). The CDR3 is 13 residues long. Germline V gene sequence: CDR1 LGHNA, CDR2 YNFKEQ. Trimming pared 2 bases from V and 8 bases from J, leaving 12 bases between.

The chain couples TRBV18 to TRBJ2-5; D is unclear. Germline V CDR1 and CDR2: KGHSH, LQKENI. This CDR3 is built from 14 residues. Trimming pared 0 bases from V and 4 bases from J, leaving 9 bases between. CDR3 coding DNA: TGTGCCAGCTCACCACCGGGTTTGCGAGAGACCCAGTACTTC. This gives the protein CASSPPGLRETQYF.

V gene TRBV7-3 combines with J gene TRBJ2-3; D could derive from TRBD1 or TRBD2 (7 bases each). The length of the CDR3 is 17 residues. Looked up from germline, CDR1 is SGHTA and CDR2 is FQGTGA. Trimming took off 5 bases at V and 4 bases at J, with 22 bases between the two ends. CDR3 in DNA: TGTGCCAGCAGCCCGTTCACTAGCGCCAGGGGGGCAGATACGCAGTATTTT. As protein: CASSPFTSARGADTQYF.

The chain is built from TRBV6-5 and TRBJ1-5, with a tentative D call TRBD1 (6 bases). The germline CDR1 and CDR2 sequences are MNHEY and SVGAGI. The V end was cut by 6 bases, the J end by 1 base, with 13 bases between. This CDR3 contains 15 residues. DNA for the CDR3: TGTGCCAGCAGGGGGGGGCAGGCGAGCAATCAGCCCCAGCATTTT. The encoded protein is CASRGGQASNQPQHF.

The rearrangement uses TRBV2 and TRBJ2-3; the D gene could be TRBD1 or TRBD2 (6 bases each). The germline CDR1 and CDR2 sequences are SNHLY and FYNNEI. This CDR3 comprises 14 residues. With 5 bases removed from V and 0 bases from J, the gap between germline ends came to 9 bases. The CDR3 nucleotides read TGTGCCAGCAGTAGGGGGGCTAGCACAGATACGCAGTATTTT. This sequence encodes CASSRGASTDTQYF. The entire variable domain, with the rest obtained from reference TRBV2 and TRBJ2-3, is as follows: EPEVTQTPSHQVTQMGQEVILRCVPISNHLYFYWYRQILGQKVEFLVSFYNNEISEKSEIFDDQFSVERPDGSNFTLKIRSTKLEDSAMYFCASSRGASTDTQYFGPGTRLTVL.

The table lists this clone with a count of one. The chain recombines TRBV3-1 (or the pseudogene TRBV3-2) with TRBJ2-1; D remains ambiguous. V gave up 5 bases and J gave up 5 bases, with 4 bases separating them. From germline, CDR1 is LGHDT and CDR2 YNNKEL (reference sequence). This CDR3 is built from 11 residues. The CDR3 protein is CASSYNNEQFF. DNA for the CDR3: TGTGCCAGCAGCTACAACAATGAGCAGTTCTTC.

The chain carries TRBV7-3 and TRBJ2-7, with TRBD1 matching 12 bases. V was clipped by 5 bases and J by 5 bases; unmatched bases: 7. Germline V lookup: CDR1 SGHTA, CDR2 FQGTGA. This CDR3 is 15 amino acids long. CDR3: CASSTGTGGNNEQYF. CDR3 sequence (DNA): TGTGCCAGCAGCACCGGGACAGGGGGCAACAACGAGCAGTACTTC.

CDR3 DNA: TGTGCCAGCACCCTAGCGGGAGGGCATCTCGGCGAGCAGTACTTC. The encoded protein is CASTLAGGHLGEQYF. The rearrangement joins TRBV28 to TRBJ2-7, with 12 bases aligning to TRBD2. The CDR3 consists of 15 residues. The germline gives CDR1 MDHEN, CDR2 SYDVKM. With 7 bases clipped from V and 6 bases from J, the junction kept 10 bases outside the gene matches.

V and J are TRBV10-3 and TRBJ2-5; D remains unclear. The CDR3 consists of 13 residues. V lost 3 bases and J lost 1, with 6 bases in between. Germline CDR1 is ENHRY and CDR2 is SYGVKD. CDR3 coding DNA: TGTGCCATCAGTGAACTGGTCCAAGAGACCCAGTACTTC. It specifies CAISELVQETQYF.